This T cell receptor beta chain is drawn from a study of blood T cell repertoires in COVID-19 (dated by TCRdb to 2018 to 2021). Context from the whole study: Collaborator samples came from the United States, Italy and Spain and covered acute and convalescent phases of COVID-19. The material from the prospective study consisted of cDNA or gDNA derived from T cells, B-cell-depleted T cells, or PBMCs. Nearly every sample came with metadata listing a de-identified subject ID, COVID-19 status, age in years and sex. A freely available public database, intended as a resource for researchers studying the immune response to SARS-CoV-2, is where the repertoires were released. The dataset comprised deeply sampled blood TCRbeta repertoires from subjects exposed to, actively infected with, or recovered from COVID-19. Samples came from the ongoing ImmuneRACE study (first 160 participants) plus 1,254 subjects from 6 global collaborators. Where available, HLA class I and class II types were taken from metadata supplied by the sample provider and were not determined by assay-based typing. The investigation overall reported the following: The amount of clinical and demographic metadata varied by source and participant and was provided uncurated.

Participants in the prospective study were aged roughly 18 to 100 years, lived in more than 20 United States geographic areas, and enrolled through a virtual design. In the prospective study, cohorts were assigned on the basis of participant-reported clinical history obtained from a screening survey and a study questionnaire. Recovered participants in ImmuneRACE Cohort 3 were defined by two consecutive negative NP/OP PCR tests, clearance by a healthcare professional, or resolution of symptoms. Each participant in the prospective study had whole blood, serum and a nasopharyngeal or oropharyngeal swab collected by mobile phlebotomists. Over a roughly two-month period, participants in the prospective study had the option of providing additional blood draws and questionnaires. Before DNA extraction, blood samples from the prospective study were shipped at room temperature or frozen. Here V drops 8 bases and J drops 6 bases, and the junction holds 5 bases not matched to any gene. CDR1 is given as MNHEY and CDR2 as SVGAGI, both from the germline V gene. The CDR3 runs 13 amino acids, cysteine and phenylalanine included. The only DNA kept is the CDR3, 39 bases in frame from the first base.

TCRbeta CDR3 regions were amplified from genomic DNA by means of the immunoSEQ Assay, a bias-controlled multiplex PCR. Per the original workflow: The number of nucleated cells in each sample was estimated from the amplification of reference gene primers within the assay. Sequence reads were collapsed and filtered to measure the absolute abundance of every unique TCRbeta CDR3 rearrangement. Productive Simpson clonality was computed per sample as the square root of Simpson's diversity index over productive rearrangements. TCRdb holds this immuneACCESS table with in-frame rearrangements only. Some clones are missing; in checked studies, unresolved V genes explain under half, and the rest has no known cause. That table is the source of V, J and clone size, and D and trimming were worked out from the DNA. This sample comprises roughly 230,000 clones, around 82% of them detected only once. About 3.4% of the sample lies in the top ten.

Concerning this clone itself: The clone's antigen remains unknown. Base qualities are missing; no much larger clone stands one base away.

This clonotype was sampled from a middle-aged man who had recovered from COVID-19. The receptor chain draws on TRBV6-5 and TRBJ1-4; 8 bases in the junction line up with TRBD1. Sequenced material: PBMCs or T cells enriched from blood (not recorded which). The CDR3 here reads CASRTGGDEKLFF. The nucleotide sequence is TGTGCCAGCCGAACAGGGGGGGATGAAAAACTGTTTTTT.